Each of the 16 T cell receptor beta chains below was sequenced from the same sample in a study of graft-versus-host responses after intestinal transplantation (dated by TCRdb to about 2021). What the time point label conveys for this sample: cells obtained before transplantation from donor or recipient. For these TCRs, the target antigens are not known. Libraries were built with the immunoSEQ multiplex PCR assay. TCRdb stores this immuneACCESS table with in-frame sequences only. Part of the clones is absent; in the studies checked, under half of the shortfall reflects unresolved V genes, and no reason is known for the rest. For this sample there are just under 90,000 clones; around 83% appear just once. The top ten constitute roughly a sixth of the sample. This specimen consisted of unstimulated CD8+ T cells sorted from spleen or lymph node cells, obtained before intestinal transplant. Receptors originate from a human donor who received an intestinal transplant.

This chain connects TRBV6-6 to TRBJ1-2; tentative D call: TRBD1 (6 bases). The ends were cut back, 0 bases at V and 4 bases at J, with 12 bases in the middle. The CDR3 contains 15 residues. Per the germline V gene, CDR1 is MNHNY and CDR2 is SVGAGI (reference sequence). CDR3 sequence (DNA): TGTGCCAGCAGTTACTCGAAGGGGGGCCTCTATGGCTACACCTTC. Translating it yields CASSYSKGGLYGYTF.

This clone was detected a few times. The V and J genes are TRBV9 and TRBJ1-2; 10 nucleotides match TRBD1. CDR3 length: 19 residues. V lost 4 bases to trimming and J lost 4 bases; unmatched junction nucleotides: 19. CDR1 and CDR2 from the germline V gene are SGDLS and YYNGEE. CDR3 sequence: CASSRRGITGTGDGYGYTF. CDR3 in DNA: TGTGCCAGCAGCCGCCGGGGAATAACCGGGACAGGGGATGGCTATGGCTACACCTTC.

The gene calls are TRBV5-8 and TRBJ1-5, with D perhaps TRBD1 (6 bases). The V and J ends lost 1 base and 4 bases respectively, with 9 bases between them. Germline V gene sequence: CDR1 SGHTS, CDR2 YDEGEE. The CDR3 has 14 amino acids. The CDR3 is CASSLTGRNQPQHF. The CDR3 DNA follows: TGTGCCAGCAGCTTGACAGGGAGGAATCAGCCCCAGCATTTT.

The gene calls are TRBV7-6 and TRBJ2-3; no clear D. Germline V CDR1 and CDR2: SGHVS, FNYEAQ. The CDR3 is 12 amino acids. V lost 5 bases and J lost 6, with 9 bases in between. The CDR3 reads CASSLPADTQYF. CDR3 in DNA: TGTGCCAGCAGCCTACCAGCGGATACGCAGTATTTT.

The chain employs TRBV30 and TRBJ2-7, with 7 positions matching TRBD1. This CDR3 is 14 amino acids long. J gave up 5 bases and V 5 bases, and 12 bases lay outside the gene matches. Germline-derived CDR1 and CDR2 are GTSNPN and SVGIG (reference sequence). The CDR3 protein is CAWGDRVGFHEQYF. The CDR3 region has the DNA TGTGCCTGGGGTGACAGGGTAGGGTTCCACGAGCAGTACTTC.

This chain uses TRBV29-1 with TRBJ1-2; D gene unclear. The CDR3 spans 13 residues. Germline CDR1 reads SQVTM; CDR2 reads ANQGSEA. Trimming cost V 6 bases and J 3 bases, with 14 bases left between them. The CDR3 spells CSVDGVTHYGYTF. The CDR3 DNA reads TGCAGCGTAGACGGAGTTACCCACTATGGCTACACCTTC.

The chain has TRBV10-1 and TRBJ2-3, with 7 bases identical to TRBD1. There are 16 residues in the CDR3. Germline CDR1 reads WNHNN; CDR2 reads SYGVQD (reference sequence). The V gene end was trimmed by 3 bases and the J gene end by 4 bases; junction bases not matched to a gene: 10. CDR3 loop: CASSDGTVIQADTQYF. In nucleotides, the CDR3 is TGCGCCAGCAGTGACGGGACAGTTATCCAGGCAGATACGCAGTATTTT.

This clone occurred once. V gene TRBV5-1 combines with J gene TRBJ1-2; TRBD1 is a possible D gene (5 bases). Trimming took 0 bases from V and 9 from J, leaving 12 bases between them. Germline CDR1 and CDR2: SGHRS and YFSETQ. The CDR3 runs to 13 residues. The DNA for the CDR3 is TGCGCCAGCAGCTTGGGTCAGGGTTCTAGCTACACCTTC. It yields the protein CASSLGQGSSYTF.

The CDR3 loop is CAISESAANYGYTF. The CDR3 coding sequence is TGTGCCATCAGTGAGTCTGCGGCTAACTATGGCTACACCTTC. V is TRBV10-3 and J is TRBJ1-2; D ambiguous. The CDR3 covers 14 residues. Trimming stripped 0 bases from V and 0 bases from J, with 5 bases between. The V gene's germline CDR1 is ENHRY and CDR2 SYGVKD.

The chain has TRBV12-2 and TRBJ2-1; the DNA was not used to check the table's D call, TRBD1. TRBV12-2 represents a pseudogene. This CDR3 has 18 amino acids. The chain's CDR3 is CASGEIGGQTSSYNEQFF. Written as DNA, the CDR3 is TGTGCAAGTGGAGAAATAGGGGGACAAACCAGCTCCTACAATGAGCAGTTCTTC.

J is TRBJ2-1 and V is TRBV5-6, with D unresolved. The V end lost 2 bases, the J end lost 3 bases, and 9 bases lay between the germline ends. CDR1 is SGHDT and CDR2 is YYEEEE in the germline V gene. The CDR3 sequence is 14 residues long. The CDR3 loop reads CASSLITVYNEQFF. CDR3 nucleotide sequence: TGTGCCAGCAGCTTAATTACAGTCTACAATGAGCAGTTCTTC.

This chain joins TRBV6-5 and TRBJ1-4, with TRBD1 identical over 9 bases. The CDR3 is 14 amino acids. The germline V gene encodes CDR1 MNHEY and CDR2 SVGAGI. V lost 2 bases and J lost 8; bases outside the gene matches: 3. CDR3 amino acids: CASSYGQGPEKLFF. CDR3 bases: TGTGCCAGCAGTTACGGACAGGGGCCCGAAAAACTGTTTTTT.

In this sample, this clone turned up a few times. The chain joins TRBV6-1 to TRBJ2-7, with 10 positions matching TRBD2. The CDR3 totals 14 residues. With V trimmed by 6 bases and J by 5 bases, 7 bases remained unmatched. The V gene's germline CDR1 is MNHNS and CDR2 SASEGT. CDR3 sequence: CASRVGLAADEQYF. The CDR3 DNA is TGTGCCAGCAGGGTTGGACTAGCGGCCGACGAGCAGTACTTC.

V gene TRBV27 combines with J gene TRBJ1-2; no definite D call. The germline V gene has CDR1 MNHEY and CDR2 SMNVEV (reference sequence). CDR3 length: 16 residues. V lost 2 bases and J 4 bases, leaving 17 bases between the germline ends. CDR3 nucleotide sequence: TGTGCCAGCAGTTTAAATTCGCGTAGTTTGGGCTATGGCTACACCTTC. Encoded protein: CASSLNSRSLGYGYTF.

Details on this clone: A read error may produce the germline difference seen at one junction end. The V call is TRBV7-9, the J call TRBJ2-5; no clear D. Germline lookup yields CDR1 SEHNR and CDR2 FQNEAQ (reference sequence). The length of the CDR3 is 13 residues. Here the CDR3 DNA reads TGTGCCAGCAGCTTAGCCCGGCAAGCGACCCAGTACTTC. Its translation: CASSLARQATQYF. The complete variable domain, with remaining parts taken from reference TRBV7-9 and TRBJ2-5, reads DTGVSQNPRHKITKRGQNVTFRCDPISEHNRLYWYRQTLGQGPEFLTYFQNEAQLEKSRLLSDRFSAERPKGSFSTLEIQRTEQGDSAMYLCASSLARQATQYFGPGTRLLVL.

The chain employs TRBV6-5 and TRBJ2-7; TRBD1 matches 8 bases. The CDR3 is 14 residues long. The V gene end was trimmed by 6 bases and the J gene end by 2 bases; junction bases not matched to a gene: 6. The germline gives CDR1 MNHEY, CDR2 SVGAGI. The CDR3 protein is CASSLDRGTYEQYF. The CDR3 nucleotides read TGTGCCAGCAGCCTCGACAGGGGCACCTACGAGCAGTACTTC.